This T cell receptor beta chain was identified during a study of T cells in Graves' hyperthyroidism and ophthalmopathy. The study, taken as a whole, reports: Stable hyperthyroidism was told apart from ophthalmopathy by a model built on 13 V-J features.

The CDR3 has 13 residues. The V gene's germline CDR1 is SGHNT and CDR2 YENEEA. V lost 5 bases and J lost 3; bases outside the gene matches: 3. This clonotype was seen ten or more times. Its antigen is still unknown. The CDR3 regions of TCR beta were amplified from RNA transcripts. In the first-round RT-PCR of the TCR CDR3, the HTBI primer set was used. TCRdb fed the multiplex PCR reads into MiXCR, producing one record per CDR3 protein. Altogether around 190,000 distinct CDR3 sequences are present, about 17% being singletons, with the ten largest covering about 50%. Disease duration under 2 months; hyperthyroidism patients were aged 18 to 65.

The rearrangement uses TRBV11-3 and TRBJ1-2; 7 nucleotides match TRBD1. This receptor was taken from a woman aged 50 to 65 with Graves' hyperthyroidism. Sequenced sample: blood. CDR3 in DNA: TGTGCCAGCAGCCTGGACAGGCACTATGGCTACACCTTC. Amino acids: CASSLDRHYGYTF.